The rows below give T cell receptor beta chains drawn from one sample of a study of CD8 T cells in Susac syndrome. One entry per CDR3 protein, called by TCRdb with MiXCR from the immunoSEQ multiplex PCR reads. Of roughly 150,000 distinct CDR3 sequences in the sample, approximately 94% were seen once. Sequenced input: CD4+ T cells from PBMCs. These receptors were taken from a human donor with multiple sclerosis. CDR3s include the opening cysteine and the closing phenylalanine or tryptophan. Each record gives: D gene, clone size, V gene, J gene, CDR3 protein, CDR3 DNA. D genes are given only for firm matches. Clone size is not always given. Where it is, it says once, few, many or a class for expanded clones.

D gene: NA
clone size: NA
V gene: TRBV5-1
J gene: TRBJ2-2
CDR3 protein: CASSPRLQNTGELFF
CDR3 DNA: TGCGCCAGCAGCCCCCGTCTACAGAACACCGGGGAGCTGTTTTTT

D gene: NA
clone size: NA
V gene: TRBV9
J gene: TRBJ1-4
CDR3 protein: CASSPAATNEKLFF
CDR3 DNA: TGTGCCAGCAGCCCGGCCGCGACTAATGAAAAACTGTTTTTT

D gene: NA
clone size: NA
V gene: TRBV6-5
J gene: TRBJ1-2
CDR3 protein: CASSYSVGLRSYGYTF
CDR3 DNA: TGTGCCAGCAGTTACTCGGTCGGCTTGCGTTCTTATGGCTACACCTTC

D gene: NA
clone size: NA
V gene: TRBV3-1
J gene: TRBJ2-3
CDR3 protein: CASSFGWGGDTDTQYF
CDR3 DNA: TGTGCCAGCAGCTTTGGTTGGGGCGGCGACACAGATACGCAGTATTTT

D gene: TRBD1
clone size: NA
V gene: TRBV29-1
J gene: TRBJ2-7
CDR3 protein: CSVARDREFYEQYF
CDR3 DNA: TGCAGCGTTGCCCGGGACAGGGAATTCTACGAGCAGTACTTC

D gene: TRBD1
clone size: NA
V gene: TRBV9
J gene: TRBJ2-5
CDR3 protein: CASSPSPGQGIFQETQYF
CDR3 DNA: TGTGCCAGCAGCCCGAGCCCGGGACAGGGTATCTTCCAAGAGACCCAGTACTTC

D gene: TRBD1
clone size: NA
V gene: TRBV6-6
J gene: TRBJ2-7
CDR3 protein: CASSYPLPGGTGQYF
CDR3 DNA: TGTGCCAGCAGTTATCCCCTACCAGGGGGTACTGGGCAGTACTTC

D gene: NA
clone size: NA
V gene: TRBV29-1
J gene: TRBJ1-5
CDR3 protein: CSVEYQGGQPQHF
CDR3 DNA: TGCAGCGTTGAATATCAGGGAGGTCAGCCCCAGCATTTT

D gene: NA
clone size: NA
V gene: TRBV5-5
J gene: TRBJ2-7
CDR3 protein: CASRYGNEQYF
CDR3 DNA: TGTGCCAGCCGCTACGGGAACGAGCAGTACTTC

D gene: TRBD1
clone size: once
V gene: TRBV20-1
J gene: TRBJ2-2
CDR3 protein: CSARETGAGELFF
CDR3 DNA: TGCAGTGCTAGAGAGACAGGGGCCGGGGAGCTGTTTTTT

D gene: TRBD1
clone size: once
V gene: TRBV12-3/TRBV12-4
J gene: TRBJ2-2
CDR3 protein: CASSPRTGVTGELFF
CDR3 DNA: TGTGCCAGCAGTCCACGGACAGGTGTGACCGGGGAGCTGTTTTTT

D gene: NA
clone size: NA
V gene: TRBV5-1
J gene: TRBJ2-2
CDR3 protein: CASSPTGETGELFF
CDR3 DNA: TGCGCCAGCAGCCCCACTGGGGAAACCGGGGAGCTGTTTTTT

D gene: TRBD1
clone size: NA
V gene: TRBV7-2
J gene: TRBJ1-2
CDR3 protein: CASSFPRQGSYGYTF
CDR3 DNA: TGTGCCAGCAGCTTCCCAAGACAGGGCAGCTATGGCTACACCTTC

D gene: TRBD2
clone size: NA
V gene: TRBV10-3
J gene: TRBJ2-1
CDR3 protein: CAISVELAGVDYNEQFF
CDR3 DNA: TGTGCCATCAGTGTCGAACTAGCGGGAGTAGACTACAATGAGCAGTTCTTC

D gene: TRBD1
clone size: NA
V gene: TRBV10-3
J gene: TRBJ1-5
CDR3 protein: CAISTGTGGDQPQHF
CDR3 DNA: TGTGCCATCAGTACCGGGACAGGGGGCGATCAGCCCCAGCATTTT

D gene: NA
clone size: NA
V gene: TRBV4-1
J gene: TRBJ2-1
CDR3 protein: CASSLPGNEQFF
CDR3 DNA: TGCGCCAGCAGCCTCCCCGGGAATGAGCAGTTCTTC

D gene: NA
clone size: NA
V gene: TRBV19
J gene: TRBJ1-3
CDR3 protein: CASSMGRSSGNTIYF
CDR3 DNA: TGTGCCAGTAGTATGGGCCGGAGCTCTGGAAACACCATATATTTT

D gene: NA
clone size: NA
V gene: TRBV29-1
J gene: TRBJ2-3
CDR3 protein: CSVENGVYPYDTDTQYF
CDR3 DNA: TGCAGCGTTGAAAATGGGGTCTACCCTTATGACACAGATACGCAGTATTTT

D gene: NA
clone size: once
V gene: TRBV6-4
J gene: TRBJ2-3
CDR3 protein: CASSRIAGSTDTQYF
CDR3 DNA: TGTGCCAGCAGTAGGATCGCGGGGAGCACAGATACGCAGTATTTT

D gene: NA
clone size: NA
V gene: TRBV24-1
J gene: TRBJ1-2
CDR3 protein: CAAHPKTPRPKQHGYTF
CDR3 DNA: TGTGCCGCCCACCCAAAAACCCCGAGGCCTAAACAGCATGGCTACACCTTC

D gene: NA
clone size: NA
V gene: TRBV30
J gene: TRBJ1-4
CDR3 protein: CAWSVTIAGEKLFF
CDR3 DNA: TGTGCCTGGAGTGTAACGATTGCGGGTGAAAAACTGTTTTTT

D gene: NA
clone size: NA
V gene: TRBV20-1
J gene: TRBJ1-5
CDR3 protein: CSAGSQFNQPQHF
CDR3 DNA: TGCAGTGCAGGATCCCAGTTCAATCAGCCCCAGCATTTT